The entry below gives a single TCR beta chain sequence along with its context. Its antigen remains unknown. Here immunoSEQ multiplex PCR was the method, and the copy in TCRdb shows in-frame clones only, minus some. Of about 160,000 clones in the sample, about 91% are singletons; the top ten hold under 1.2%. This specimen comes from a study of T cell responses to AZD1222 COVID-19 vaccine. The CDR3 spans 16 residues. The germline V and J ends were trimmed by 4 bases and 2 bases, with 17 bases remaining between them. Per germline, CDR1 MGHRA and CDR2 YSYEKL. Study results and limitations: Baseline serostatus was positive in only a handful of AZD1222 recipients. There were repertoire samples only from the period after the peak T cell response. Spike-specific TCR breadth and depth went up after people got two AZD1222 doses.

The sequenced sample was peripheral blood, obtained 28 days after the second AZD1222 dose. The rearrangement links TRBV4-1 to TRBJ1-2, with D maybe TRBD1 (5 bases). The origin of this receptor is an adult who received the AZD1222 COVID-19 vaccine. The DNA of the CDR3 is TGCGCCAGCAGCCGAACCGGGGACCGAGGAAACTATGGCTACACCTTC. Amino acids: CASSRTGDRGNYGYTF.